These 20 T cell receptor beta chains were all obtained from the same sample, sequenced in a study of blood T cell repertoires in COVID-19. Sequencing used immunoSEQ multiplex PCR; TCRdb keeps in-frame clones, though not all of them. The repertoire holds around 150,000 clones, with approximately 84% as singletons. Sequencing input: peripheral blood. These receptors were obtained from a woman aged 55-75 years with COVID-19, enrolled during active disease.

The rearrangement links TRBV28 to TRBJ2-6; 8 nucleotides match TRBD1. The CDR3 totals 16 residues. The germline V gene encodes CDR1 MDHEN and CDR2 SYDVKM. J lost 2 bases, V lost 7 bases, and 7 bases had no gene match. CDR3 region: CASKSPGGTGANVLTF. The CDR3 DNA sequence: TGTGCCAGCAAATCTCCAGGGGGCACTGGGGCCAACGTCCTGACTTTC.

This clone was found once. The rearrangement links TRBV7-8 to TRBJ1-3; D gene unclear. There are 16 residues in the CDR3. Germline-derived CDR1 and CDR2 are SGHVS and FQNEAQ. V lost 8 bases to trimming and J lost 0 bases, with 17 bases between them. DNA of the CDR3: TGTGCCAGCTCACTCAGGCCGACGAGCTCTGGAAACACCATATATTTT. The encoded protein is CASSLRPTSSGNTIYF.

The sample holds a few counts of this clone. The chain links TRBV27 to TRBJ1-1, with TRBD1 identical over 8 bases. V trimming: 5 bases; J trimming: 4 bases; junction bases outside the gene matches: 6. CDR1 and CDR2 (germline): MNHEY, SMNVEV (reference sequence). The CDR3 runs to 14 residues. As DNA, the CDR3 is TGTGCCAGCAGTCGGGGACAGGTGGGCACTGAAGCTTTCTTT. Translating gives CASSRGQVGTEAFF.

V gene TRBV19 combines with J gene TRBJ2-2; D may be TRBD1 (5 bases). The CDR3 spans 15 residues. Trimming removed 3 bases from V and 1 base from J, with 9 bases in between. CDR1 is LNHDA and CDR2 is SQIVND in the germline V gene (reference sequence). As DNA, the CDR3 is TGTGCCAGTAGTATCTCGACAGTGAACACCGGGGAGCTGTTTTTT. It encodes CASSISTVNTGELFF.

This chain joins TRBV7-3 and TRBJ1-5, with D uncertain. CDR1 and CDR2 (germline): SGHTA, FQGTGA. Trimming shortened V by 2 bases and J by 2 bases, and 13 bases separated the two germline ends. The CDR3 contains 16 residues. Here the CDR3 DNA reads TGTGCCAGCAGCTTAGAGCCCGTGGGCGGCAATCAGCCCCAGCATTTT. Amino acid sequence: CASSLEPVGGNQPQHF. The complete variable domain, with remaining parts taken from reference TRBV7-3 and TRBJ1-5, reads GAGVSQTPSNKVTEKGKYVELRCDPISGHTALYWYRQSLGQGPEFLIYFQGTGAADDSGLPNDRFFAVRPEGSVSTLKIQRTERGDSAVYLCASSLEPVGGNQPQHFGDGTRLSIL.

The gene calls are TRBV27 and TRBJ1-1; TRBD1 matches at 7 bases. CDR1 and CDR2 (germline): MNHEY, SMNVEV (reference sequence). This CDR3 has 14 residues. V shed 8 bases and J 0 bases; nucleotides not matched to a gene: 6. CDR3 sequence reads: CASGQVLMNTEAFF. CDR3 in DNA: TGTGCCAGCGGACAGGTTCTCATGAACACTGAAGCTTTCTTT.

The genes are TRBV4-2 and TRBJ2-7; 8 bases are a match to TRBD1. CDR3 length: 16 residues. Trimming at V came to 0 bases and at J to 2 bases, leaving 6 bases not matched to a gene. The V gene's germline CDR1 is LGHNA and CDR2 YNFKEQ. CDR3 DNA sequence: TGTGCCAGCAGCCAAGACGGGGACAGGCCAACCTACGAGCAGTACTTC. It yields the protein CASSQDGDRPTYEQYF.

V and J are TRBV2 and TRBJ1-5; the D gene is possibly TRBD1 (6 bases). The CDR3 loop spans 15 amino acids. The V end was cut by 7 bases, the J end by 4 bases, with 17 bases between. Germline V CDR1 and CDR2: SNHLY, FYNNEI. The CDR3: CASTNRQASNQPQHF. The CDR3 region has the DNA TGTGCCAGCACTAATCGACAGGCGTCGAATCAGCCCCAGCATTTT. The variable domain in full, completed from reference TRBV2 and TRBJ1-5, reads EPEVTQTPSHQVTQMGQEVILRCVPISNHLYFYWYRQILGQKVEFLVSFYNNEISEKSEIFDDQFSVERPDGSNFTLKIRSTKLEDSAMYFCASTNRQASNQPQHFGDGTRLSIL.

The chain couples TRBV7-9 to TRBJ1-1; 9 bases align to TRBD1. Trimming took 5 bases from V and 7 from J; bases not matched to a gene: 5. This CDR3 is 13 amino acids long. The germline gives CDR1 SEHNR, CDR2 FQNEAQ (reference sequence). CDR3 nucleotide sequence: TGTGCCAGCAGCACTACAGGGGGCAATGAAGCTTTCTTT. Its translation is CASSTTGGNEAFF.

V and J are TRBV7-6 and TRBJ2-7; TRBD2 aligns across 11 bases. Trimming cost V 1 base and J 3 bases; bases outside gene matches: 11. Germline V gene data show CDR1 as SGHVS and CDR2 as FNYEAQ. This CDR3 is 18 amino acids long. The CDR3 is CASSLGLAGGRTHYEQYF. The CDR3 DNA reads TGTGCCAGCAGCTTAGGCCTAGCGGGAGGCCGGACTCACTACGAGCAGTACTTC. Looking up the rest from reference TRBV7-6 and TRBJ2-7 gives the full variable domain: GAGVSQSPRYKVTKRGQDVALRCDPISGHVSLYWYRQALGQGPEFLTYFNYEAQQDKSGLPNDRFSAERPEGSISTLTIQRTEQRDSAMYRCASSLGLAGGRTHYEQYFGPGTRLTVT.

This clone was seen just once. The rearrangement links TRBV7-2 to TRBJ1-2, with D possibly being TRBD1 (6 bases). Per the germline V gene, CDR1 is SGHTA and CDR2 is FQGNSA. CDR3 length: 13 residues. V lost 4 bases, J lost 5 bases, and 11 bases lay in between. The CDR3 loop is CASSSQQGYGYTF. CDR3 coding DNA: TGTGCCAGCAGCTCTCAGCAGGGGTATGGCTACACCTTC.

V and J are TRBV7-2 and TRBJ1-4, with no clear D. The CDR3 is 16 amino acids. V was pared by 0 bases and J by 5 bases, with 13 bases between. Germline V gives CDR1 SGHTA, CDR2 FQGNSA. CDR3 sequence reads: CASSLARARANEKLFF. In DNA form, the CDR3 reads TGTGCCAGCAGCTTAGCGCGAGCGAGGGCAAATGAAAAACTGTTTTTT.

V usage is TRBV7-2 and J usage is TRBJ1-4, with 11 bases fitting TRBD1. The germline V gene has CDR1 SGHTA and CDR2 FQGNSA. V was pared by 5 bases and J by 6 bases, with 11 bases of the junction left unmatched. The CDR3 has 17 amino acids. The CDR3 is CASSLTGTGGTYEKLFF. CDR3 nucleotide sequence: TGTGCCAGCAGCCTAACCGGGACAGGGGGTACTTATGAAAAACTGTTTTTT.

The gene calls are TRBV5-4 and TRBJ1-2; tentative D call: TRBD1 (5 bases). The CDR3 runs 15 residues. The V gene lost 0 bases and the J gene lost 2 bases, with 11 bases spanning the gap. Germline CDR1 reads SGHNT; CDR2 reads YYREEE (reference sequence). The CDR3, as DNA: TGTGCCAGCAGCTTGGGCGGGGCAGGGAACTATGGCTACACCTTC. This sequence encodes CASSLGGAGNYGYTF.

The genes are TRBV3-1 (or the pseudogene TRBV3-2) and TRBJ2-4; 9 bases match TRBD2. Unmatched junction bases numbered 12, after V lost 3 bases and J lost 0 bases. CDR1 and CDR2 (germline): LGHDT, YNNKEL (reference sequence). The CDR3 has 19 residues. The CDR3: CASSQRWASGALAKNIQYF. The DNA for the CDR3 is TGTGCCAGCAGCCAGAGATGGGCTAGCGGGGCGCTAGCCAAAAACATTCAGTACTTC.

Concerning this clone: At the DNA level, this CDR3 is encoded by other sequences in the same sample as well. The CDR3, as DNA: TGCGCCAGCAGCCCCTTGTCGAACACTGAAGCTTTCTTT. Translated: CASSPLSNTEAFF. The V call is TRBV5-1, the J call TRBJ1-1; D ambiguous. Trimming cost V 4 bases and J 1 base, with 8 bases left between them. The CDR3 is 13 amino acids. Germline V lookup: CDR1 SGHRS, CDR2 YFSETQ.

This clone was seen only once. This chain links TRBV11-1 with TRBJ2-7; D possibly corresponds to TRBD1 (5 bases). The germline V and J ends were trimmed by 3 bases and 2 bases, with 11 bases remaining between them. CDR1 is SGHAT, CDR2 FQDESV, per germline (reference sequence). The length of the CDR3 is 14 residues. CDR3 amino acids: CASSLQSGPYEQYF. The CDR3, as DNA: TGTGCCAGCAGCTTGCAATCAGGGCCCTACGAGCAGTACTTC.

V usage is TRBV2 and J usage is TRBJ2-1; 8 positions agree with TRBD2. CDR1 is SNHLY and CDR2 is FYNNEI in the germline V gene. The J segment lost 8 bases and the V segment lost 2 bases, leaving 8 bases of the junction unmatched. This CDR3 contains 15 residues. For the CDR3, the DNA is TGTGCCAGCAGTGAACCTGGACTAGCAGATCATGAGCAGTTCTTC. Translation gives CASSEPGLADHEQFF.

V usage is TRBV9 and J usage is TRBJ2-2, with 14 positions matching TRBD2. CDR3 length: 21 residues. Trimming cost V 2 bases and J 1 base; bases outside gene matches: 13. The germline gives CDR1 SGDLS, CDR2 YYNGEE. The CDR3 loop is CASSVKIGTSGGGENTGELFF. CDR3 sequence (DNA): TGTGCCAGCAGCGTTAAGATAGGGACTAGCGGGGGCGGAGAGAACACCGGGGAGCTGTTTTTT.

This chain connects TRBV7-7 to TRBJ2-2; the D gene is possibly TRBD1 (5 bases). Germline V lookup: CDR1 SSHAT, CDR2 FNYEAQ (reference sequence). The CDR3 totals 13 residues. Trimming stripped 6 bases from V and 4 bases from J, with 9 bases between. The CDR3: CASSQDSTGELFF. CDR3 sequence (DNA): TGTGCCAGCAGTCAAGACAGCACCGGGGAGCTGTTTTTT.